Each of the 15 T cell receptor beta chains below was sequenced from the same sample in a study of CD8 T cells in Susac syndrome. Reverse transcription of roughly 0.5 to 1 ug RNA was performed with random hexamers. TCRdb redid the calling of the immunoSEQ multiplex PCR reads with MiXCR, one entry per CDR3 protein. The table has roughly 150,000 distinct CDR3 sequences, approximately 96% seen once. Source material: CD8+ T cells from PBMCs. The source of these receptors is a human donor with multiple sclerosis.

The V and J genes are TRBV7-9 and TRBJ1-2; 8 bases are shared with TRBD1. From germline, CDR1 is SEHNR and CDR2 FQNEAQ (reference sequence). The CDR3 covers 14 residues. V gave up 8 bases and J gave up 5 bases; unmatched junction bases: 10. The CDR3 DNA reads TGTGCCAGCGAAAGGACAGGGACTACGTATGGCTACACCTTC. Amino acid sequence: CASERTGTTYGYTF.

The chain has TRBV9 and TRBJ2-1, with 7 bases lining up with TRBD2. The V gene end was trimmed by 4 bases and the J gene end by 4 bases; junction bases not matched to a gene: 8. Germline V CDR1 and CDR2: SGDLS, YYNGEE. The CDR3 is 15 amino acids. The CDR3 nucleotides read TGTGCCAGCAGCTCCGCGGGGGATCTTTACAATGAGCAGTTCTTC. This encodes CASSSAGDLYNEQFF.

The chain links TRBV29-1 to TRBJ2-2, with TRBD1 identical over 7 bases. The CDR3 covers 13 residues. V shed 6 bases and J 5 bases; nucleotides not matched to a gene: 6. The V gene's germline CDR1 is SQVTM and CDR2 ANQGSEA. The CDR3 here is CSVQTGVTGELFF. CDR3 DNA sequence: TGCAGCGTCCAAACAGGGGTAACCGGGGAGCTGTTTTTT.

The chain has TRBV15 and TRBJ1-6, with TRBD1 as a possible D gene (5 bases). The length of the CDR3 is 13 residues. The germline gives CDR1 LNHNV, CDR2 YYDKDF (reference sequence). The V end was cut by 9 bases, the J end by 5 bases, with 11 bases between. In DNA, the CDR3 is TGTGCCACAGCAGGGCATAATAATTCACCCCTCCACTTT. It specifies CATAGHNNSPLHF.

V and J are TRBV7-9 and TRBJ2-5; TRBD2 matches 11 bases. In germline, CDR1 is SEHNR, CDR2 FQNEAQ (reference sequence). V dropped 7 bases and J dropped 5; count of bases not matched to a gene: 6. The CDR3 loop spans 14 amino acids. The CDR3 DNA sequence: TGTGCCAGCACCACGACTAGCGGGGAGGAGACCCAGTACTTC. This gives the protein CASTTTSGEETQYF.

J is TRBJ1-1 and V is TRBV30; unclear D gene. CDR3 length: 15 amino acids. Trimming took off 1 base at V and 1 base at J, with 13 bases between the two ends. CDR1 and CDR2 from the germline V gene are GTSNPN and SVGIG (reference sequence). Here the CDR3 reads CAWSELAGRNTEAFF. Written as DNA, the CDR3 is TGTGCCTGGAGTGAATTGGCAGGAAGGAACACTGAAGCTTTCTTT. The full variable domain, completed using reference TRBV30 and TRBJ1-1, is SQTIHQWPATLVQPVGSPLSLECTVEGTSNPNLYWYRQAAGRGLQLLFYSVGIGQISSEVPQNLSASRPQDRQFILSSKKLLLSDSGFYLCAWSELAGRNTEAFFGQGTRLTVV.

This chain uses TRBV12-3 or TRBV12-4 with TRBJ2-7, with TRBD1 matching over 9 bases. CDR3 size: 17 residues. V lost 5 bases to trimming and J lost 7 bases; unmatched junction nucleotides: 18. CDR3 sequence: CASSGTGTGSRVGEQYF. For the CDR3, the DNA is TGTGCCAGCAGTGGTACCGGGACAGGGAGTCGAGTAGGAGAGCAGTACTTC.

The CDR3 sequence: CASSQRSGTPTGELFF. The CDR3 coding sequence is TGTGCCAGCAGCCAAAGGTCCGGGACACCTACCGGGGAGCTGTTTTTT. The gene calls are TRBV4-2 and TRBJ2-2, with D tentatively TRBD1 (6 bases). V lost 2 bases to trimming and J lost 5 bases, with 15 bases between them. The CDR3 is made up of 16 amino acids. CDR1 and CDR2 (germline): LGHNA, YNFKEQ.

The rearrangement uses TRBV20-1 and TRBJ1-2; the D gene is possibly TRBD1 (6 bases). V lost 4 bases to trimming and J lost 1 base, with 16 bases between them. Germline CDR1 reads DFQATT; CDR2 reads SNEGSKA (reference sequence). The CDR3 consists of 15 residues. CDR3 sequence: CSATPRGAGNYGYTF. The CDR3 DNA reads TGCAGTGCTACCCCGAGGGGGGCCGGTAACTATGGCTACACCTTC.

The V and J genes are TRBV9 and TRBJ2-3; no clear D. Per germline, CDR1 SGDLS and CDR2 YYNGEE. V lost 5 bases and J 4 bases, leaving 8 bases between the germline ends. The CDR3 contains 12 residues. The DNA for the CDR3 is TGTGCCAGCAGTCAGAGCGCAGATACGCAGTATTTT. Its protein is CASSQSADTQYF. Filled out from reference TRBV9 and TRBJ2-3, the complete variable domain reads DSGVTQTPKHLITATGQRVTLRCSPRSGDLSVYWYQQSLDQGLQFLIQYYNGEERAKGNILERFSAQQFPDLHSELNLSSLELGDSALYFCASSQSADTQYFGPGTRLTVL.

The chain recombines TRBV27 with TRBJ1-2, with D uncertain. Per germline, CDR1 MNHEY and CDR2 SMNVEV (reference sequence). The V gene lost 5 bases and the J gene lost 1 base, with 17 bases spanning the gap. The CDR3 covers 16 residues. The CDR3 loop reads CASSLSPLVINYGYTF. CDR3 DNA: TGTGCCAGCAGTCTTTCGCCTTTGGTTATTAACTATGGCTACACCTTC.

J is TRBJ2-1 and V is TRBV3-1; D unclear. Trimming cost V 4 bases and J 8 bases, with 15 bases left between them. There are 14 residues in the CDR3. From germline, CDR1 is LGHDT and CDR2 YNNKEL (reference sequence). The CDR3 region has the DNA TGTGCCAGCAGCCCTTCCGGTTATCTCCATGAGCAGTTCTTC. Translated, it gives CASSPSGYLHEQFF.

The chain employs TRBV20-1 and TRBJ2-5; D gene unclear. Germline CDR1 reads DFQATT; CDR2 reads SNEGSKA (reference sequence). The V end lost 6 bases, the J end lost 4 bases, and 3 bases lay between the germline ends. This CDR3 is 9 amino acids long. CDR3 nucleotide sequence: TGCAGTGCGGGAGAGACCCAGTACTTC. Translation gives CSAGETQYF.

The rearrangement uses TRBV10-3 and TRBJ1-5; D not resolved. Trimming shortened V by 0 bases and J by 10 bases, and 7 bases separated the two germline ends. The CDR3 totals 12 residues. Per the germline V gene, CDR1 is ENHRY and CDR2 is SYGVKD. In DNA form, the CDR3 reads TGTGCCATCAGTGAGTCGTCGGGACCCCAGCATTTT. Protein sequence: CAISESSGPQHF.

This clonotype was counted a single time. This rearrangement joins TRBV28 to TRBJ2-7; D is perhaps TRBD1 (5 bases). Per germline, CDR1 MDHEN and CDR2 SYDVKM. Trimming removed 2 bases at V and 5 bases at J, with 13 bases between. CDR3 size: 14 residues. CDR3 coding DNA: TGTGCCAGCAGTTTAGGCAGGGTCGCCGACGAGCAGTACTTC. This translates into CASSLGRVADEQYF.